This T cell receptor beta chain comes out of a study of blood T cell repertoires in COVID-19. Study-wide context: PBMCs, B-cell-depleted T cells, or T cells provided the cDNA or gDNA that made up the material.

This CDR3 has 14 amino acids. Looked up from germline, CDR1 is MNHEY and CDR2 is SMNVEV (reference sequence). The V end lost 1 base, the J end lost 6 bases, and 13 bases lay between the germline ends. Data came from immunoSEQ multiplex PCR; TCRdb stores just in-frame clones and leaves some out. The data hold 200,000 to 250,000 clones, with about four fifths observed a single time. Input material: peripheral blood. The source of this sequence is a man aged 45-65 years with active or convalescent COVID-19. V gene TRBV27 combines with J gene TRBJ2-7, with TRBD1 as a possible D gene (6 bases). The CDR3: CASSLWGQGSEQYF. The CDR3 DNA reads TGTGCCAGCAGTTTATGGGGACAAGGGTCCGAGCAGTACTTC.